This T cell receptor beta chain was sequenced during a study of PD-1 blockade in mismatch repair-deficient tumors. There are 16 residues in the CDR3. Germline CDR1 reads SEHNR; CDR2 reads FQNEAQ (reference sequence). Trimming cost V 5 bases and J 0 bases, with 14 bases left between them. Profiled with immunoSEQ multiplex PCR; TCRdb holds only in-frame clones, not every one. The sample shows about 68,000 clones, approximately 80% of them seen only once. PCR or immunohistochemistry showed mismatch repair deficiency in every enrolled patient. The source material was peripheral blood, sampled 2 weeks after starting pembrolizumab. The chain links TRBV7-9 to TRBJ2-1; maybe TRBD1 (5 bases). This clonotype was sampled from an adult with mismatch repair-deficient cancer. CDR3 residues: CASSAFETVSYNEQFF. CDR3 nucleotides: TGTGCCAGCAGCGCTTTCGAGACAGTCTCCTACAATGAGCAGTTCTTC.